This record looks at one T cell receptor beta chain sequence and its context. Its antigen is not identified. This entry belongs to a study of T cell repertoires in cytomegalovirus infection. Study-wide results and limits: There were HLA-C-restricted CMV-specific TCR beta clonotypes dominating the ex vivo response.

Each CDR3 protein is one row after TCRdb ran MiXCR on the reads. Of approximately 490,000 distinct CDR3 sequences listed, around 10% were seen once; the top ten hold approximately 10%. This sequence was found in a human donor in good health (CMV status not recorded). Some clones in this sample may be carry-over from other donors' samples. The sequencing sample was made of PBMCs.

The CDR3 nucleotides are TGTGCCAGGGGAGGCTCTGGGGCCAACGTCCTGACTTTC. Its translation: CARGGSGANVLTF. The J gene is TRBJ2-6, the V gene TRBV6-5, with D possibly being TRBD2 (6 bases). Germline CDR1 is MNHEY and CDR2 is SVGAGI. V shed 9 bases and J shed 0 bases, with 6 bases lying between them. CDR3 size: 13 residues.